Listed below are T cell receptor beta chains from one sample, sequenced in a study of spatial heterogeneity in lung cancer. One entry per CDR3 protein results from TCRdb running MiXCR on the 5' RACE reads. The repertoire holds about 23,000 distinct CDR3 sequences, with around 4.7% as singletons. The sequenced sample was PBMCs, obtained at surgery. The receptors shown here come from a male donor with early-stage non-small cell lung cancer. The CDR3 runs from the conserved cysteine through the conserved F or W. The order of the fields is CDR3 protein, CDR3 DNA, V gene, clone size, D gene, J gene. D genes are given only for firm matches. Expanded clones are given a class, and other clones once, few, many or no size at all.

CASRGGGPVNEQYF | TGTGCCTCCAGAGGGGGAGGGCCGGTCAACGAGCAGTACTTC | TRBV27 | many | . | TRBJ2-7
CASSTTGTGPFSGNTIYF | TGTGCCAGCAGTACGACAGGGACAGGACCTTTCTCTGGAAACACCATATATTTT | TRBV6-5 | many | TRBD1 | TRBJ1-3
CASSHGTGSYGYTF | TGTGCCAGCAGCCACGGGACAGGTTCCTATGGCTACACCTTC | TRBV3-1 | few | TRBD1 | TRBJ1-2
CASSVEGVAGDTQYF | TGTGCCAGCAGCGTAGAGGGGGTAGCGGGAGATACGCAGTATTTT | TRBV9 | many | . | TRBJ2-3
CASSDSGTGETQYF | TGTGCCAGCAGCGACTCCGGGACAGGGGAGACCCAGTACTTC | TRBV9 | many | TRBD1 | TRBJ2-5
CSARDQGYYTQYF | TGCAGTGCTAGAGATCAGGGCTACTATACGCAGTATTTT | TRBV20-1 | medium-sized | . | TRBJ2-3
CASSLAGVRETQYF | TGTGCCAGCAGTTTAGCGGGGGTACGAGAGACCCAGTACTTC | TRBV28 | medium-sized | TRBD2 | TRBJ2-5
CASRVSGTGYQYF | TGTGCCAGCAGGGTATCGGGGACAGGGTATCAGTATTTT | TRBV28 | many | TRBD1 | TRBJ2-3
CASSPQGQETQYF | TGTGCCAGCTCACCCCAGGGGCAAGAGACCCAGTACTTC | TRBV18 | many | . | TRBJ2-5
CASSSPGTNIAKNIQYF | TGTGCCAGCAGTTCTCCCGGGACAAATATCGCCAAAAACATTCAGTACTTC | TRBV12-3/TRBV12-4 | many | . | TRBJ2-4
CASSQDFRTGELFF | TGTGCCAGCAGCCAAGATTTTCGCACCGGGGAGCTGTTTTTT | TRBV4-2 | many | . | TRBJ2-2
CASSTAGTVNYGYTF | TGTGCCAGCAGCACAGCCGGGACAGTTAACTATGGCTACACCTTC | TRBV6-2/TRBV6-3 | many | TRBD1 | TRBJ1-2
CASSLTGYSGANVLTF | TGTGCCAGCAGCTTAACTGGCTACTCTGGGGCCAACGTCCTGACTTTC | TRBV7-3 | many | . | TRBJ2-6
CSASRIAGRDTQYF | TGCAGTGCTAGTAGGATAGCGGGGAGAGATACGCAGTATTTT | TRBV20-1 | many | TRBD2 | TRBJ2-3
CASSFETSGAVLAKNIQYF | TGTGCCAGCAGTTTCGAAACTAGCGGGGCCGTATTAGCCAAAAACATTCAGTACTTC | TRBV27 | many | TRBD2 | TRBJ2-4
CASSQGQSTDTQYF | TGTGCCAGCAGCCAGGGACAGAGCACAGATACGCAGTATTTT | TRBV14 | many | TRBD1 | TRBJ2-3
CASSEVANSPLHF | TGTGCCAGCAGTGAAGTGGCAAATTCACCCCTCCACTTT | TRBV2 | many | . | TRBJ1-6
CSAPPGTSNEQFF | TGCAGCGCACCGCCGGGGACGTCAAATGAGCAGTTCTTC | TRBV29-1 | medium-sized | . | TRBJ2-1
CASSPTGQGTFEAFF | TGTGCCAGCAGTCCCACGGGACAGGGGACATTTGAAGCTTTCTTT | TRBV12-3/TRBV12-4 | many | TRBD1 | TRBJ1-1
CASSLGTGGGQETQYF | TGTGCCAGCAGCCTGGGGACAGGGGGGGGCCAAGAGACCCAGTACTTC | TRBV7-9 | many | TRBD1 | TRBJ2-5
CASSFPADRNSHEQFF | TGCGCCAGCAGCTTCCCCGCCGACAGGAACTCCCATGAGCAGTTCTTC | TRBV5-1 | many | . | TRBJ2-1
CASSLDLTGGAFYEQYF | TGTGCCAGCAGTTTGGACCTTACAGGGGGCGCGTTTTACGAGCAGTACTTC | TRBV28 | medium-sized | TRBD1 | TRBJ2-7
CASKPLAGQDPSGNTIYF | TGCGCCAGCAAACCCCTCGCTGGACAGGACCCATCTGGAAACACCATATATTTT | TRBV5-1 | . | TRBD1 | TRBJ1-3
CASSIRYEQYF | TGTGCCAGCAGCATCAGGTACGAGCAGTACTTC | TRBV28 | many | . | TRBJ2-7
CASSLSTGNTEAFF | TGTGCCAGCAGTTTATCGACCGGGAACACTGAAGCTTTCTTT | TRBV27 | many | . | TRBJ1-1
CASSPANTGELFF | TGTGCCAGCAGCCCGGCCAACACCGGGGAGCTGTTTTTT | TRBV5-5 | many | . | TRBJ2-2
CASSLEAGSYEQYF | TGTGCCAGCAGTTTAGAGGCAGGCTCGTACGAGCAGTACTTC | TRBV12-3/TRBV12-4 | many | . | TRBJ2-7
CATSDSPRGETQYF | TGTGCCACCAGTGATTCGCCACGGGGTGAGACCCAGTACTTC | TRBV24-1 | many | . | TRBJ2-5
CSVVRREGNYGYTF | TGCAGCGTTGTCCGGCGGGAAGGGAACTATGGCTACACCTTC | TRBV29-1 | many | . | TRBJ1-2
CASSQVSSGGATDTQYF | TGTGCCAGCAGCCAAGTATCTAGCGGGGGGGCGACAGATACGCAGTATTTT | TRBV4-2 | . | TRBD2 | TRBJ2-3
CASTAAGGQETQYF | TGTGCCAGCACAGCCGCGGGAGGCCAAGAGACCCAGTACTTC | TRBV7-2 | many | TRBD2 | TRBJ2-5
CASSPGTGPETQYF | TGTGCCAGCAGCCCCGGGACAGGGCCAGAGACCCAGTACTTC | TRBV12-3/TRBV12-4 | many | TRBD1 | TRBJ2-5
CSVEGDQPQHF | TGCAGCGTTGAAGGTGATCAGCCCCAGCATTTT | TRBV29-1 | many | . | TRBJ1-5
CASSSDGQYGYTF | TGCGCCAGCAGCTCGGACGGTCAATATGGCTACACCTTC | TRBV5-1 | many | . | TRBJ1-2
CASSQRGDTQYF | TGTGCCAGCAGCCAAAGAGGAGATACGCAGTATTTT | TRBV7-6 | many | . | TRBJ2-3
CASSFQETQYF | TGCGCCAGCAGCTTCCAAGAGACCCAGTACTTC | TRBV5-1 | many | . | TRBJ2-5
CASSLDPGATNEKLFF | TGTGCCAGCAGCTTAGATCCAGGGGCGACTAATGAAAAACTGTTTTTT | TRBV7-2 | many | . | TRBJ1-4
CASSYSQGTSYEQYF | TGTGCCAGCAGTTACTCTCAGGGTACCTCCTACGAGCAGTACTTC | TRBV6-5 | many | . | TRBJ2-7
CASSARRQLPYEQYF | TGTGCCAGCAGCGCCCGCCGACAGCTACCCTACGAGCAGTACTTC | TRBV7-8 | few | . | TRBJ2-7
CASSLTREDTQYF | TGTGCCAGCAGCTTAACGCGAGAAGATACGCAGTATTTT | TRBV7-3 | many | . | TRBJ2-3
CASSMASGGDPQYF | TGTGCCAGTAGTATGGCTAGCGGGGGTGACCCGCAGTATTTT | TRBV19 | many | TRBD2 | TRBJ2-3
CASSESWAGREQFF | TGTGCCAGCAGTGAGTCGTGGGCGGGCCGTGAGCAGTTCTTC | TRBV2 | many | . | TRBJ2-1
CSASPPIESNQPQHF | TGCAGTGCTTCTCCCCCTATAGAAAGCAATCAGCCCCAGCATTTT | TRBV20-1 | many | . | TRBJ1-5
CASGRTGGRLNEQFF | TGTGCCAGCGGGAGGACGGGGGGGCGCTTGAATGAGCAGTTCTTC | TRBV12-3/TRBV12-4 | many | TRBD2 | TRBJ2-1
CASSLGGTSGAYEQYF | TGCGCCAGCAGCTTGGGAGGGACTAGCGGGGCCTACGAGCAGTACTTC | TRBV5-1 | many | TRBD2 | TRBJ2-7
CATSRDYAWKGYTF | TGTGCCACCAGCAGAGATTATGCGTGGAAGGGCTACACCTTC | TRBV15 | . | . | TRBJ1-2
CASSPTLAGGLAKNIQYF | TGCGCCAGCAGCCCGACCTTAGCGGGAGGGCTAGCCAAAAACATTCAGTACTTC | TRBV5-1 | . | TRBD2 | TRBJ2-4
CASSQVGQGIDEAFF | TGCGCCAGCAGCCAAGTTGGACAGGGAATCGATGAAGCTTTCTTT | TRBV4-1 | many | TRBD1 | TRBJ1-1
CSAPTGTSGGAGEQFF | TGCAGTGCTCCCACCGGGACTAGCGGGGGGGCGGGTGAGCAGTTCTTC | TRBV20-1 | many | TRBD2 | TRBJ2-1
CASQNGNQETQYF | TGTGCCAGCCAAAACGGCAACCAAGAGACCCAGTACTTC | TRBV28 | many | . | TRBJ2-5
CASSKLAGLNTGELFF | TGTGCCAGCAGTAAACTAGCGGGGCTGAACACCGGGGAGCTGTTTTTT | TRBV6-1 | many | TRBD2 | TRBJ2-2
CASSSPGTSSSGANVLTF | TGTGCCAGCAGTTCGCCCGGGACAAGTAGCTCTGGGGCCAACGTCCTGACTTTC | TRBV28 | . | . | TRBJ2-6
CASSSRGGREAFF | TGTGCCAGCAGCTCGCGGGGGGGCCGCGAAGCTTTCTTT | TRBV7-2 | medium-sized | . | TRBJ1-1